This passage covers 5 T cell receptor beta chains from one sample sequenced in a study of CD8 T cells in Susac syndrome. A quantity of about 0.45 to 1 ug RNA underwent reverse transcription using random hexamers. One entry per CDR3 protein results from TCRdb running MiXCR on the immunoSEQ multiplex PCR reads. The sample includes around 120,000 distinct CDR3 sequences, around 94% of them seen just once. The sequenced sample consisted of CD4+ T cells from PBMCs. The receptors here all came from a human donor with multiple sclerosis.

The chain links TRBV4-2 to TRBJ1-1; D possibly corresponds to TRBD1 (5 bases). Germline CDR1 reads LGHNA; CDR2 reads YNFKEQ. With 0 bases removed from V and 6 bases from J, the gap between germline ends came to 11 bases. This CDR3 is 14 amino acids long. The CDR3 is CASSQDPRQPEAFF. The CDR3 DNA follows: TGTGCCAGCAGCCAAGACCCCAGACAGCCTGAAGCTTTCTTT.

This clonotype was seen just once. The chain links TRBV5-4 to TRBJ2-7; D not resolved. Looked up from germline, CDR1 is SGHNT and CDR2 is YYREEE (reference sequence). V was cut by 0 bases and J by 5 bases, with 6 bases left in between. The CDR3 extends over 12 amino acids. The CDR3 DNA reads TGTGCCAGCAGCTTGGTCGGCCACGAGCAGTACTTC. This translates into CASSLVGHEQYF.

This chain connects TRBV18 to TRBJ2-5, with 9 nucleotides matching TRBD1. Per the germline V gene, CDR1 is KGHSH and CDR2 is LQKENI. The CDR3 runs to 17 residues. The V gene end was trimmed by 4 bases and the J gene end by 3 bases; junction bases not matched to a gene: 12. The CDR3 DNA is TGTGCCAGCTCACACTATACCGGGACAGGGACCGAAGAGACCCAGTACTTC. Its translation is CASSHYTGTGTEETQYF.

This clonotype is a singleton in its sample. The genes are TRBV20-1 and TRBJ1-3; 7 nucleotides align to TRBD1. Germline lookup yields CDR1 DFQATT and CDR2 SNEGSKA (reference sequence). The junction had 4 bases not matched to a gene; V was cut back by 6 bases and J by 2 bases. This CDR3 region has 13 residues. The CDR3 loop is CSATDRPGNTIYF. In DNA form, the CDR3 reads TGCAGTGCCACGGACAGGCCTGGAAACACCATATATTTT.

The DNA for the CDR3 is TGTGCCAGCAGCTTGGCGGGCGGTACGGACACCGGGGAGCTGTTTTTT. Protein sequence: CASSLAGGTDTGELFF. This chain links TRBV5-4 with TRBJ2-2, with D hard to call. There are 16 residues in the CDR3. The V end was cut by 0 bases, the J end by 3 bases, with 12 bases between. Germline values: CDR1 SGHNT, CDR2 YYREEE (reference sequence).